The 23 T cell receptor beta chains given below trace back to one sample, sequenced in a study of radiotherapy plus CTLA-4 blockade in lung cancer. Produced via immunoSEQ multiplex PCR; TCRdb's table is partial and in-frame only. The sample shows under 90,000 clones, about 78% of them seen only once. Sample: peripheral blood, taken from a patient treated with radiotherapy plus ipilimumab. The origin of the receptors is a human donor with non-small cell lung cancer that progressed on radiotherapy plus ipilimumab.

Remarks on this clone: The sample carries other DNA sequences with the same CDR3. The rearrangement links TRBV19 to TRBJ2-5; 7 bases are shared with TRBD1. V was clipped by 9 bases and J by 2 bases; unmatched bases: 3. The CDR3 length is 12 residues. Germline V gene lookup returns CDR1 LNHDA and CDR2 SQIVND (reference sequence). CDR3 amino acids: CASSGGQETQYF. CDR3 sequence (DNA): TGTGCCAGCTCAGGGGGACAAGAGACCCAGTACTTC.

This chain uses TRBV6-6 with TRBJ2-3; D remains unclear. The length of the CDR3 is 12 residues. V was trimmed by 6 bases and J by 6 bases, leaving 10 bases between them. CDR1 MNHNY and CDR2 SVGAGI come from the germline V gene (reference sequence). The CDR3 sequence: CASSPGPDTQYF. The CDR3 DNA follows: TGTGCCAGCAGCCCCGGGCCGGATACGCAGTATTTT.

The genes are TRBV5-1 and TRBJ2-2, with no clear D. The CDR3 sequence is 16 residues long. The germline CDR1 and CDR2 sequences are SGHRS and YFSETQ. Trimming pared 0 bases from V and 1 base from J, leaving 10 bases between. The DNA of the CDR3 is TGCGCCAGCAGCTTGGAGGTTGCGGAGAACACCGGGGAGCTGTTTTTT. Translated, it gives CASSLEVAENTGELFF.

This clone was picked up one time. CDR3 sequence reads: CASSPLVWGEQFF. CDR3 sequence (DNA): TGTGCCAGCAGTCCTCTCGTATGGGGTGAGCAGTTCTTC. The chain is built from TRBV25-1 and TRBJ2-1; D remains ambiguous. In germline, CDR1 is MGHDK, CDR2 SYGVNS. CDR3 length: 13 amino acids. The ends were cut back, 5 bases at V and 9 bases at J, with 14 bases in the middle. The full variable domain, with the rest looked up from reference TRBV25-1 and TRBJ2-1, is EADIYQTPRYLVIGTGKKITLECSQTMGHDKMYWYQQDPGMELHLIHYSYGVNSTEKGDLSSESTVSRIRTEHFPLTLESARPSHTSQYLCASSPLVWGEQFFGPGTRLTVL.

In its sample, this clone was seen many times. V is TRBV6-5 and J is TRBJ1-1; the D is unclear. Germline V CDR1 and CDR2: MNHEY, SVGAGI. The CDR3 has 13 amino acids. The V gene lost 2 bases and the J gene lost 1 base, with 5 bases spanning the gap. The CDR3 is CASSYAENTEAFF. DNA for the CDR3: TGTGCCAGCAGTTACGCCGAGAACACTGAAGCTTTCTTT.

In nucleotides, the CDR3 is TGTGCCAGTACCGATTTCGGCAGCGACGAGCAGTACTTC. Protein product: CASTDFGSDEQYF. This chain joins TRBV19 and TRBJ2-7; no definite D call. Germline V lookup: CDR1 LNHDA, CDR2 SQIVND (reference sequence). The CDR3 sequence is 13 residues long. The germline V and J ends were trimmed by 7 bases and 5 bases, with 15 bases remaining between them.

A few counts support this clone. V is TRBV6-1 and J is TRBJ1-4; D remains ambiguous. Germline values: CDR1 MNHNS, CDR2 SASEGT. The CDR3 spans 15 residues. The V and J ends lost 5 bases and 5 bases respectively, with 15 bases between them. This CDR3 reads CASSTTNNGNEKLFF. The CDR3 coding sequence is TGTGCCAGCAGTACCACAAACAACGGGAATGAAAAACTGTTTTTT.

This chain uses TRBV28 with TRBJ2-1, with a tentative D call TRBD1 (5 bases). V was cut by 3 bases and J by 2 bases, with 5 bases left in between. The CDR3 runs to 13 residues. CDR1 and CDR2 from the germline V gene are MDHEN and SYDVKM. CDR3 protein: CASSLTAYNEQFF. In DNA, the CDR3 is TGTGCCAGCAGTTTGACAGCCTACAATGAGCAGTTCTTC. Full variable domain (remainder filled in from reference TRBV28 and TRBJ2-1): DVKVTQSSRYLVKRTGEKVFLECVQDMDHENMFWYRQDPGLGLRLIYFSYDVKMKEKGDIPEGYSVSREKKERFSLILESASTNQTSMYLCASSLTAYNEQFFGPGTRLTVL.

The chain couples TRBV9 to TRBJ2-2, with no clear D. CDR3 length: 18 amino acids. Trimming took off 0 bases at V and 4 bases at J, with 19 bases between the two ends. Germline V gene data show CDR1 as SGDLS and CDR2 as YYNGEE. In DNA form, the CDR3 reads TGTGCCAGCAGCGTAGCGGGCGACACCTCGACGGGCACCGGGGAGCTGTTTTTT. It yields the protein CASSVAGDTSTGTGELFF.

The J gene is TRBJ2-1, the V gene TRBV7-9, with D maybe TRBD2 (7 bases). With 3 bases removed from V and 0 bases from J, the gap between germline ends came to 18 bases. Germline CDR1 reads SEHNR; CDR2 reads FQNEAQ (reference sequence). This CDR3 comprises 18 residues. The CDR3 region is CASSFRGGGLSSYNEQFF. For the CDR3, the DNA is TGTGCCAGCAGCTTTCGAGGCGGGGGCCTAAGCTCCTACAATGAGCAGTTCTTC. Full variable domain (missing parts from reference TRBV7-9 and TRBJ2-1): DTGVSQNPRHKITKRGQNVTFRCDPISEHNRLYWYRQTLGQGPEFLTYFQNEAQLEKSRLLSDRFSAERPKGSFSTLEIQRTEQGDSAMYLCASSFRGGGLSSYNEQFFGPGTRLTVL.

The chain joins TRBV30 to TRBJ1-5; D gene ambiguous. V was shortened by 0 bases and J by 2 bases, with 14 bases between the two germline ends. CDR1 GTSNPN and CDR2 SVGIG come from the germline V gene (reference sequence). This CDR3 is built from 16 residues. CDR3 in amino acids: CAWSVKGGWGNQPQHF. The CDR3 nucleotides are TGTGCCTGGAGTGTAAAAGGCGGATGGGGCAATCAGCCCCAGCATTTT.

The chain combines TRBV15 with TRBJ2-7; D is ambiguous. Trimming shortened V by 0 bases and J by 5 bases, and 14 bases separated the two germline ends. The CDR3 spans 15 residues. The germline V gene encodes CDR1 LNHNV and CDR2 YYDKDF (reference sequence). CDR3 nucleotides: TGTGCCACCAGCAGAGATAAGTGGGGTACGGACGAGCAGTACTTC. Residues: CATSRDKWGTDEQYF. Drawing the rest from reference TRBV15 and TRBJ2-7, the complete variable domain is DAMVIQNPRYQVTQFGKPVTLSCSQTLNHNVMYWYQQKSSQAPKLLFHYYDKDFNNEADTPDNFQSRRPNTSFCFLDIRSPGLGDTAMYLCATSRDKWGTDEQYFGPGTRLTVT.

The gene calls are TRBV25-1 and TRBJ1-4; D might be TRBD1 (6 bases). This CDR3 is 15 amino acids long. CDR1 is MGHDK and CDR2 is SYGVNS in the germline V gene. V dropped 2 bases and J dropped 8 bases, with 15 bases sitting between them. CDR3 in DNA: TGTGCCAGCAGTGAAGGATGGGACATGACCGAAAAACTGTTTTTT. Protein product: CASSEGWDMTEKLFF.

The V gene is TRBV6-5, the J gene TRBJ1-1, with D perhaps TRBD1 (6 bases). The CDR3 extends over 15 amino acids. CDR1 and CDR2 (germline): MNHEY, SVGAGI. Trimming took 4 bases from V and 1 from J, leaving 13 bases between them. CDR3 residues: CASSSGQPGNTEAFF. The CDR3 DNA follows: TGTGCCAGCAGTTCCGGACAGCCAGGGAACACTGAAGCTTTCTTT.

This chain connects TRBV4-1 to TRBJ2-7, with D possibly being TRBD1 (6 bases). This CDR3 has 13 residues. Trimming took off 4 bases at V and 3 bases at J, with 10 bases between the two ends. In germline, CDR1 is MGHRA, CDR2 YSYEKL. The CDR3 nucleotides are TGCGCCAGCAGCCCCCAGGGGTACTACGAGCAGTACTTC. Protein sequence: CASSPQGYYEQYF.

The J gene is TRBJ1-2, the V gene TRBV6-5, with D tentatively TRBD1 (5 bases). V lost 6 bases and J lost 2, with 13 bases in between. Germline CDR1 is MNHEY and CDR2 is SVGAGI. This CDR3 spans 14 amino acids. CDR3 loop: CASSWFAGNYGYTF. CDR3 DNA sequence: TGTGCCAGCAGCTGGTTTGCAGGGAACTATGGCTACACCTTC.

In this sample, this clone turned up a few times. Different DNA sequences within this sample yield the same CDR3. The chain couples TRBV7-6 to TRBJ2-7; TRBD1 aligns across 9 bases. The CDR3 runs to 14 residues. Germline V gene lookup returns CDR1 SGHVS and CDR2 FNYEAQ. V lost 5 bases to trimming and J lost 2 bases; unmatched junction nucleotides: 4. The CDR3 coding sequence is TGTGCCAGCAGCCCCGGGACAGGGACCTACGAGCAGTACTTC. Translated: CASSPGTGTYEQYF.

The gene calls are TRBV28 and TRBJ1-3; perhaps TRBD1 as D (5 bases). V was pared by 3 bases and J by 3 bases, with 12 bases between. The CDR3 runs to 15 residues. Germline CDR1 MDHEN, CDR2 SYDVKM. CDR3 coding DNA: TGTGCCAGCAGTTTTCTCGGGGGAGGTGGAAACACCATATATTTT. It codes for CASSFLGGGGNTIYF.

This clone was seen just once. The genes are TRBV9 and TRBJ2-2; D unclear. The CDR3 is 14 amino acids. The V end lost 0 bases, the J end lost 3 bases, and 6 bases lay between the germline ends. CDR1 is SGDLS and CDR2 is YYNGEE in the germline V gene. This CDR3 reads CASSVVRDTGELFF. The DNA for the CDR3 is TGTGCCAGCAGCGTAGTCAGAGACACCGGGGAGCTGTTTTTT.

The V call is TRBV6-6, the J call TRBJ1-2; maybe TRBD1 (5 bases). This CDR3 region has 13 residues. Looked up from germline, CDR1 is MNHNY and CDR2 is SVGAGI (reference sequence). V lost 6 bases to trimming and J lost 0 bases, with 8 bases between them. The CDR3 loop is CASSWGANYGYTF. Here the CDR3 DNA reads TGTGCCAGCAGCTGGGGGGCTAACTATGGCTACACCTTC.

As concerns this clone: One junction end disagrees with the germline gene, perhaps due to a read error. V and J are TRBV7-6 and TRBJ1-1; D not certain. The V gene's germline CDR1 is SGHVS and CDR2 FNYEAQ. CDR3 size: 13 residues. The CDR3 DNA reads TGTGCCAGCAGTAAGGACCTGAACGCTGAAGCTTTCTTT. Protein product: CASSKDLNAEAFF.

The chain couples TRBV5-4 to TRBJ2-7; tentative D call: TRBD1 (6 bases). Germline V lookup: CDR1 SGHNT, CDR2 YYREEE (reference sequence). Trimming removed 3 bases at V and 1 base at J, with 14 bases between. The CDR3 runs 15 residues. CDR3 protein: CASSSTSQGSYEQYF. CDR3 DNA: TGTGCCAGCAGCTCTACCTCACAGGGTTCCTACGAGCAGTACTTC.

The chain recombines TRBV27 with TRBJ2-7; TRBD1 matches at 11 bases. Germline V gene data show CDR1 as MNHEY and CDR2 as SMNVEV (reference sequence). The CDR3 extends over 15 amino acids. Trimming removed 7 bases from V and 5 bases from J; junction bases left unmatched: 10. The CDR3 DNA is TGTGCCAGCAAACTGAGGCGGACAGGGGGCGACGAGCAGTACTTC. This codes for CASKLRRTGGDEQYF.